The rows below give T cell receptor beta chains drawn from one sample of a study of technical replicates of blood from several donors. Clones were sequenced by immunoSEQ multiplex PCR, and TCRdb holds only the in-frame ones, with some missing. The sample includes about 70,000 clones, 90% to 95% of them seen just once. Sequencing used PBMCs. The source is a human donor in good health. Some clones in this sample may be carry-over from other donors' samples. Each CDR3 is given without its conserved first and last residue.

TRBV19	TRBJ1-5	ASSYRDRDNQPQH
TRBV6-6	TRBJ2-1	ASSPIDRANNEQF
TRBV10-3	TRBJ1-1	AISALVAGPNTEAF
TRBV4-3	TRBJ2-1	ASSQDIPWRGPYNEQF
TRBV5-1	TRBJ1-1	ASSFTTGRVAEAF
TRBV19	TRBJ1-3	ASSRELTGTSSGNTIY
TRBV4-3	TRBJ1-1	ASSQGRQGETEAF
TRBV5-6	TRBJ2-5	ASSLSARTIQETQY
TRBV12-5	TRBJ2-2	ASGLGGTGELF
TRBV2	TRBJ1-2	ASRTGPGVYGYT
TRBV5-4	TRBJ2-1	ARLRNSGSQKF
TRBV5-5	TRBJ2-1	ASSLLQNSGNEQF
TRBV4-1	TRBJ1-5	ASSRKTGGNQPQH
TRBV5-8	TRBJ1-5	ASSFWGGRENQPQH
TRBV7-8	TRBJ2-3	ASSSSLAGDVDTQY
TRBV4-3	TRBJ1-1	ASSPQVTGATEAF
TRBV7-2	TRBJ2-2	ASSLRQGGGGNTGELF
TRBV2	TRBJ1-2	ASRVGGVPGYT
TRBV5-8	TRBJ1-3	ASSPLGNINSGNTIY
TRBV2	TRBJ2-1	ASGGRGSYNEQF
TRBV6-1	TRBJ2-7	ASSEKRETGEQY
TRBV13	TRBJ2-7	ASSLENSYEQY
TRBV11-2	TRBJ1-5	ASSLIFPPAYEGNQPQH
TRBV4-1	TRBJ1-4	ASSAGTVNEKLF
TRBV6-5	TRBJ1-1	ASSQPRQGEKAF
TRBV25-1	TRBJ2-7	ASSESRREQY
TRBV5-4	TRBJ1-3	ASSLGGTGSSGNTIY
TRBV25-1	TRBJ1-2	ASSEEGRSYT
TRBV10-3	TRBJ1-5	AIGDRENQPQH
TRBV7-9	TRBJ2-7	ASSATGGEYEQY
TRBV6-1	TRBJ2-1	ASRTSGGAPEEQF
TRBV2	TRBJ2-1	ASSVSGRAFNEQF
TRBV25-1	TRBJ1-2	ASSGSDRGSVYGYT
TRBV28	TRBJ2-7	ASKPGGQGSYEQY
TRBV9	TRBJ1-4	ASSGTGSAEKLF
TRBV5-1	TRBJ1-1	ASSLLTENTEAF
TRBV29-1	TRBJ1-1	SGIYQGFTEAF